A single sample is the source of the 9 T cell receptor beta chains below, sequenced in a study of T cell responses to AZD1222 COVID-19 vaccine. Here immunoSEQ multiplex PCR was the method, and the copy in TCRdb shows in-frame clones only, minus some. The repertoire holds some 150,000 clones, with around 94% as singletons. The sequences come from peripheral blood, collected on day 0 of AZD1222 vaccination. These receptors all come from an adult in good health.

The rearrangement links TRBV6-6 to TRBJ2-1; perhaps TRBD1 as D (5 bases). V gave up 2 bases and J gave up 2 bases, with 13 bases separating them. CDR3 length: 16 amino acids. The germline CDR1 and CDR2 sequences are MNHNY and SVGAGI (reference sequence). The CDR3 region has the DNA TGTGCCAGCAGTTACCCCACACCAGGGACCTACAATGAGCAGTTCTTC. Translated, it gives CASSYPTPGTYNEQFF.

V and J are TRBV5-1 and TRBJ1-2; tentatively, D is TRBD1 (5 bases). V was shortened by 0 bases and J by 4 bases, with 19 bases between the two germline ends. The CDR3 totals 17 residues. Per germline, CDR1 SGHRS and CDR2 YFSETQ. CDR3 amino acids: CASSLGEARSRGYGYTF. CDR3 sequence (DNA): TGCGCCAGCAGCTTGGGGGAAGCCAGGTCAAGGGGCTATGGCTACACCTTC.

CDR3 nucleotide sequence: TGTGCCACCTCAGACAGGCCCGAAAAACTGTTTTTT. This gives the protein CATSDRPEKLFF. The chain uses TRBV19 and TRBJ1-4, with D maybe TRBD1 (6 bases). The CDR3 is made up of 12 amino acids. Germline V gives CDR1 LNHDA, CDR2 SQIVND (reference sequence). V lost 10 bases, J lost 8 bases, and 14 bases lay in between.

CDR3 in amino acids: CATSRGSGSSGNTIYF. In DNA form, the CDR3 reads TGTGCCACCAGCAGAGGGTCGGGGAGCTCTGGAAACACCATATATTTT. The V and J genes are TRBV15 and TRBJ1-3; D call uncertain. The V end was cut by 1 base, the J end by 0 bases, with 10 bases between. CDR1 is LNHNV and CDR2 is YYDKDF in the germline V gene (reference sequence). CDR3 size: 16 residues.

The chain couples TRBV7-8 to TRBJ1-5, with D maybe TRBD1 (5 bases). The V end lost 4 bases, the J end lost 9 bases, and 19 bases lay between the germline ends. CDR1 SGHVS and CDR2 FQNEAQ come from the germline V gene. The CDR3 extends over 15 amino acids. CDR3 amino acids: CASSYRRGVRWPQHF. The CDR3 DNA sequence: TGTGCCAGCAGCTATAGGCGGGGGGTCAGATGGCCCCAGCATTTT.

This rearrangement joins TRBV27 to TRBJ1-1; 11 bases fit TRBD1. Losses at the gene ends were 5 bases for V and 1 base for J; bases not matched to a gene: 15. Germline-derived CDR1 and CDR2 are MNHEY and SMNVEV (reference sequence). This CDR3 spans 19 amino acids. The CDR3 nucleotides are TGTGCCAGCAGTCCTCGATCGGGACAGGGGGGAAAGGCGAACACTGAAGCTTTCTTT. It yields the protein CASSPRSGQGGKANTEAFF.

The rearrangement uses TRBV27 and TRBJ1-2; 9 nucleotides agree with TRBD1. J gave up 4 bases and V 0 bases, and 9 bases lay outside the gene matches. This CDR3 contains 17 residues. Germline values: CDR1 MNHEY, CDR2 SMNVEV (reference sequence). This CDR3 reads CASSLSWDRDVLYGYTF. In DNA, the CDR3 is TGTGCCAGCAGTTTATCCTGGGACAGGGATGTACTCTATGGCTACACCTTC.

This chain links TRBV20-1 with TRBJ2-1, with no clear D. The germline gives CDR1 DFQATT, CDR2 SNEGSKA (reference sequence). The CDR3 is made up of 11 amino acids. The V and J ends lost 3 bases and 6 bases respectively, with 6 bases between them. This CDR3 is CSASLPNEQFF. DNA of the CDR3: TGCAGTGCTAGTTTGCCCAATGAGCAGTTCTTC.

V is TRBV7-2 and J is TRBJ1-1; D is undetermined. Germline-derived CDR1 and CDR2 are SGHTA and FQGNSA. V was shortened by 1 base and J by 3 bases, with 9 bases between the two germline ends. This CDR3 is built from 14 residues. The CDR3 sequence is CASSLGSGYTEAFF. The CDR3 bases are TGTGCCAGCAGCTTAGGTTCGGGTTACACTGAAGCTTTCTTT.